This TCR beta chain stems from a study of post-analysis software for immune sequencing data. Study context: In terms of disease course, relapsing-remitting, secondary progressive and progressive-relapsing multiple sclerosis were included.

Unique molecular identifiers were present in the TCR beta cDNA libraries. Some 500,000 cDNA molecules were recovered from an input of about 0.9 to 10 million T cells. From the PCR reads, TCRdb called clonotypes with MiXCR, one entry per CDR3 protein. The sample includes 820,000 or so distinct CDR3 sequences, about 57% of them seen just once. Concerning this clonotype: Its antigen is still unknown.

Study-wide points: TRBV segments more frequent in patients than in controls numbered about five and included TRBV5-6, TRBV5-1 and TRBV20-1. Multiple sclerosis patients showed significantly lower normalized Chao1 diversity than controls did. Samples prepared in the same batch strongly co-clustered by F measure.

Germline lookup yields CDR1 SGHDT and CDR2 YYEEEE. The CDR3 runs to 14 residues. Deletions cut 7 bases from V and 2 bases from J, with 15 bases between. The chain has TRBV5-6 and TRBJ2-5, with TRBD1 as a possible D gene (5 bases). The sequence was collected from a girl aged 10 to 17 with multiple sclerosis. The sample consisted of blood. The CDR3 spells CASGGRAHQETQYF. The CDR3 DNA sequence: TGTGCCAGCGGCGGCAGGGCACATCAAGAGACCCAGTACTTC.